The 28 T cell receptor beta chains listed next were all sequenced from one sample in a study of immune characterization of retroperitoneal liposarcoma. TCRdb ran MiXCR on the PCR reads and lists one entry per CDR3 protein. The sample holds roughly 12,000 distinct CDR3 sequences; around 26% are singletons and the top ten take 9.1%. Specimen: tumor tissue. The receptors here all came from a female donor with retroperitoneal liposarcoma.

This clonotype was counted between two and nine times. The chain couples TRBV7-9 to TRBJ1-2, with TRBD1 matching 7 bases. Germline CDR1 is SEHNR and CDR2 is FQNEAQ (reference sequence). J was trimmed by 7 bases and V by 7 bases; bases with no gene match: 3. The CDR3 sequence is 11 residues long. The CDR3 region has the DNA TGTGCCAGCAACAGGGGAGGTGGCTACACCTTC. Protein sequence: CASNRGGGYTF.

This clonotype is labeled medium-sized. The CDR3 nucleotides are TGTGCGATCCTCCGGAACCCGGGGGTGGTGGAGACCCAGTACTTC. Its translation: CAILRNPGVVETQYF. V gene TRBV6-1 combines with J gene TRBJ2-1, with D perhaps matching TRBD2 (6 bases). The better agreement between TRBJ2-5 and the DNA end casts doubt on the J call. The CDR3 loop spans 15 amino acids. Germline V gives CDR1 MNHNS, CDR2 SASEGT.

The table lists this clonotype with a few counts. The chain uses TRBV7-8 and TRBJ2-5, with D unclear. Trimming left V 3 bases short and J 3 bases short, with 8 bases between. The CDR3 runs 13 residues. CDR1 is SGHVS, CDR2 FQNEAQ, per germline. Here the CDR3 DNA reads TGTGCCAGCAGCTTTAGGAGTAAAGAGACCCAGTACTTC. This sequence encodes CASSFRSKETQYF.

This clonotype came up a few times. V gene TRBV6-1 combines with J gene TRBJ2-1, with 7 bases fitting TRBD1. There are 16 residues in the CDR3. Germline-derived CDR1 and CDR2 are MNHNS and SASEGT. V lost 2 bases to trimming and J lost 9 bases; unmatched junction nucleotides: 13. The CDR3: CASSESTGWSLSEQFF. CDR3 bases: TGTGCCAGCAGTGAATCGACAGGGTGGTCTCTGAGTGAGCAGTTCTTC.

This clonotype was counted a few times. The chain couples TRBV11-3 to TRBJ2-1; 10 bases agree with TRBD1. Germline V lookup: CDR1 SGHNT, CDR2 YENEEA. This CDR3 contains 16 residues. Germline trimming cut 1 base from V and 13 bases from J; bases unmatched to any gene: 13. The CDR3 bases are TGTGCCAGCAGCTTAGGGCCGACAGGGGGCCAAGAGACCCAGTTCTTC. Translated, it gives CASSLGPTGGQETQFF.

The chain combines TRBV10-1 with TRBJ2-3; 7 positions match TRBD2. Germline V gene sequence: CDR1 WNHNN, CDR2 SYGVQD (reference sequence). The CDR3 covers 14 residues. The junction had 6 bases not matched to a gene; V was cut back by 3 bases and J by 6 bases. The CDR3 here is CASSDTGGEDTQYF. The CDR3 nucleotides are TGCGCCAGCAGTGATACGGGAGGAGAGGATACGCAGTATTTT.

This clonotype is labeled as medium-sized (0.01 to 0.1%). This chain connects TRBV7-2 to TRBJ2-1; the match to TRBD1 covers 8 bases. Per germline, CDR1 SGHTA and CDR2 FQGNSA. This CDR3 is 15 amino acids long. Unmatched junction bases numbered 13, after V lost 2 bases and J lost 13 bases. CDR3: CASSLRTGNQETQFF. For the CDR3, the DNA is TGTGCCAGCAGCTTAAGGACAGGGAATCAAGAGACCCAGTTCTTC. The variable domain in full, completed from reference TRBV7-2 and TRBJ2-1, reads GAGVSQSPSNKVTEKGKDVELRCDPISGHTALYWYRQSLGQGLEFLIYFQGNSAPDKSGLPSDRFSAERTGGSVSTLTIQRTQQEDSAVYLCASSLRTGNQETQFFGPGTRLTVL.

This clonotype was seen repeatedly, ten times or more. This sequence joins TRBV7-2 and TRBJ2-2, with a possible D match to TRBD1 (5 bases). The CDR3 length is 15 residues. Looked up from germline, CDR1 is SGHTA and CDR2 is FQGNSA. V was clipped by 1 base and J by 2 bases, with 8 bases between them. CDR3 residues: CASSLGDSNTGELFF. CDR3 DNA sequence: TGTGCCAGCAGCTTAGGTGACAGCAACACCGGGGAGCTGTTTTTT.

Many counts were recorded for this clonotype. This sequence joins TRBV7-2 and TRBJ1-1; the D gene is possibly TRBD1 (5 bases). V was shortened by 8 bases and J by 0 bases, with 13 bases between the two germline ends. The CDR3 is 14 residues long. Germline loops: CDR1 SGHTA, CDR2 FQGNSA. CDR3 coding DNA: TGTGCCAGCCTCCCCGGGGGAATGAACACTGAAGCTTTCTTT. Translation: CASLPGGMNTEAFF.

The sample holds a few counts of this clonotype. The chain combines TRBV6-1 with TRBJ1-1, with D uncertain. The germline V gene encodes CDR1 MNHNS and CDR2 SASEGT. There are 16 residues in the CDR3. V lost 6 bases to trimming and J lost 6 bases, with 23 bases between them. The CDR3 DNA follows: TGTGCCAGCAGCCCATCGCCCTTCCCGGATGGCGCTGAAGCTTTCTTT. It is translated as CASSPSPFPDGAEAFF.

This clonotype counts as medium-sized. This chain links TRBV6-1 with TRBJ2-3, with 9 bases identical to TRBD2. CDR3 size: 15 residues. Germline CDR1 MNHNS, CDR2 SASEGT. V trimming: 6 bases; J trimming: 6 bases; junction bases outside the gene matches: 10. The CDR3 is CASRASGGPGDTQYF. The CDR3 coding sequence is TGTGCCAGCAGGGCCAGCGGGGGGCCCGGTGATACGCAGTATTTT.

CDR3 bases: TGTGCCAGCAGCTATAAGGCAGGGAGAGTTCGAGAGACCCAGTACTTC. Its protein is CASSYKAGRVRETQYF. The genes are TRBV5-4 and TRBJ2-5; D is perhaps TRBD1 or TRBD2 (5 bases each). V was shortened by 3 bases and J by 4 bases, with 19 bases between the two germline ends. The CDR3 loop spans 16 amino acids. Germline V gives CDR1 SGHNT, CDR2 YYREEE (reference sequence).

This clonotype was detected a few times. V usage is TRBV11-2 and J usage is TRBJ2-1, with 7 positions matching TRBD1. Trimming cost V 5 bases and J 0 bases; bases outside gene matches: 10. The CDR3 loop spans 17 amino acids. Germline values: CDR1 SGHAT, CDR2 FQNNGV. For the CDR3, the DNA is TGTGCCAGCAGCCCGTGGACAGGCGGTCTCTCCTACAATGAGCAGTTCTTC. Translated, it gives CASSPWTGGLSYNEQFF.

Of note for this clonotype: One end of the junction is discordant with germline, which a read error may explain. The CDR3 sequence: CATNVGPGGPHRYAVF. CDR3 DNA sequence: TGTGCCACCAATGTAGGCCCAGGGGGTCCGCACAGATACGCAGTATTT. The rearrangement joins TRBV24-1 to TRBJ2-3; 7 bases fit TRBD1. CDR3 length equals 16 residues. The germline V gene has CDR1 KGHDR and CDR2 SFDVKD.

This sequence joins TRBV7-6 and TRBJ2-5; D remains ambiguous. The DNA matches TRBJ2-7 better at its end, which makes the J call doubtful. CDR1 and CDR2 (germline): SGHVS, FNYEAQ. The CDR3 loop spans 14 amino acids. The chain's CDR3 is CASSLVSHRYEQYF. CDR3 in DNA: TGTGCCAGCAGCTTGGTAAGCCACCGTTACGAGCAGTACTTC.

V gene TRBV7-8 combines with J gene TRBJ2-5; D uncertain. The DNA end is a closer match to TRBJ2-4, so the J assignment may be wrong. This CDR3 is built from 15 residues. Germline CDR1 SGHVS, CDR2 FQNEAQ. CDR3 sequence reads: CASSLGGQFKNIQYF. The CDR3 region has the DNA TGTGCCAGCAGCTTAGGAGGCCAGTTCAAAAACATTCAGTACTTC.

This chain connects TRBV27 to TRBJ2-5; D is undetermined. V lost 8 bases and J lost 11, with 21 bases in between. Looked up from germline, CDR1 is MNHEY and CDR2 is SMNVEV (reference sequence). The CDR3 spans 13 residues. CDR3 residues: CASRPSVIDEQYF. The CDR3 DNA reads as TGTGCCAGCCGGCCTTCGGTTATTGATGAGCAGTACTTC.

This chain links TRBV12-3 or TRBV12-4 with TRBJ2-7; 9 bases are shared with TRBD1. Trimming took 5 bases from V and 9 from J; bases not matched to a gene: 8. The CDR3 covers 13 residues. This CDR3 reads CASSDGQGKAQYF. The CDR3 bases are TGTGCCAGCAGTGACGGACAGGGGAAGGCGCAGTACTTC.

The genes are TRBV6-1 and TRBJ1-1; D is unclear. Germline V gene lookup returns CDR1 MNHNS and CDR2 SASEGT. The CDR3 sequence is 15 residues long. The ends were cut back, 1 base at V and 1 base at J, with 10 bases in the middle. In DNA, the CDR3 is TGTGCCAGCAGTGAAGAAAAGGGTCGGAACACTGAAGCTTTCTTT. Translated, it gives CASSEEKGRNTEAFF.

This clonotype appeared a few times. The chain carries TRBV6-1 and TRBJ2-1, with D perhaps matching TRBD2 (5 bases). This CDR3 has 16 amino acids. Per germline, CDR1 MNHNS and CDR2 SASEGT. The germline V and J ends were trimmed by 2 bases and 10 bases, with 21 bases remaining between them. CDR3 loop: CASSEYALASSYEQFF. The CDR3 coding sequence is TGTGCCAGCAGTGAATATGCGCTAGCCAGCTCCTACGAGCAGTTCTTC.

The chain recombines TRBV6-5 with TRBJ2-5, with 10 bases identical to TRBD2. The end of the DNA aligns better with TRBJ2-1, so the J call may be wrong. CDR1 MNHEY and CDR2 SVGAGI come from the germline V gene. The CDR3 runs to 15 residues. The CDR3 region is CASSYGPSGSYEQFF. DNA for the CDR3: TGTGCCAGCAGTTACGGGCCTAGCGGGAGCTACGAGCAGTTCTTC.

This clonotype was found a few times. V and J are TRBV6-1 and TRBJ1-1, with D possibly TRBD1 on 5 matching bases. The ends were cut back, 4 bases at V and 3 bases at J, with 9 bases in the middle. This CDR3 is 13 amino acids long. In germline, CDR1 is MNHNS, CDR2 SASEGT. The CDR3 region has the DNA TGTGCCAGCAGTGTCGAGGGGTACACTGAAGCTTTCTTT. This translates into CASSVEGYTEAFF.

The V call is TRBV7-8, the J call TRBJ2-5; 9 bases are shared with TRBD2. The CDR3 runs to 15 residues. CDR1 and CDR2 from the germline V gene are SGHVS and FQNEAQ. Trimming took 4 bases from V and 11 from J; bases not matched to a gene: 14. The DNA of the CDR3 is TGTGCCAGCAGCTCACTAGCGGGCCGTTACAATGAGCAGTACTTC. Residues: CASSSLAGRYNEQYF.

This clonotype showed up many times. This CDR3 is CASVSGDSTGELFF. CDR3 bases: TGTGCCAGCGTCTCGGGAGATAGCACCGGGGAGCTGTTTTTT. The rearrangement uses TRBV6-1 and TRBJ2-2, with D possibly being TRBD2 (6 bases). Trimming took 8 bases from V and 4 from J, leaving 14 bases between them. This CDR3 spans 14 amino acids. In germline, CDR1 is MNHNS, CDR2 SASEGT.

The sample holds many counts of this clonotype. This rearrangement joins TRBV6-1 to TRBJ2-1; 8 bases line up with TRBD1. With V trimmed by 2 bases and J by 10 bases, 7 bases remained unmatched. The V gene's germline CDR1 is MNHNS and CDR2 SASEGT. CDR3 length equals 14 residues. In DNA form, the CDR3 reads TGTGCCAGCAGTGAAACAGGGGGGACCTACGAGCAGTTCTTC. This codes for CASSETGGTYEQFF.

This clonotype was recorded many times. The rearrangement uses TRBV12-3 or TRBV12-4 and TRBJ2-1; D gene unclear. The CDR3 runs to 14 residues. Trimming left V 3 bases short and J 13 bases short, with 19 bases between. The CDR3 DNA is TGTGCCAGCAGTTTTTGGTGTAGTGAAGAGACCCAGTTCTTC. Translating it yields CASSFWCSEETQFF.

This clonotype was picked up many times. The chain carries TRBV6-6 and TRBJ2-5, with TRBD1 matching over 10 bases. The DNA end favors TRBJ2-7, so the J call may be wrong. CDR1 is MNHNY, CDR2 SVGAGI, per germline (reference sequence). The CDR3 is made up of 18 amino acids. The CDR3 sequence is CASSHTGTGAPGGNEQYF. The CDR3 DNA reads as TGTGCCAGCAGTCATACCGGGACAGGGGCCCCTGGAGGGAACGAGCAGTACTTC.

This chain joins TRBV6-1 and TRBJ1-5; D uncertain. This CDR3 is 13 amino acids long. Between the trimmed V and J ends, which lost 7 bases and 0 bases, there was a span of 7 bases. Germline CDR1 MNHNS, CDR2 SASEGT. For the CDR3, the DNA is TGTGCCAGCAACCTTAATAGCAATCAGCCCCAGCATTTT. Protein: CASNLNSNQPQHF.